A selection of T cell receptor beta chains follows, all from one sample in a study of cytomegalovirus exposure and HLA in healthy donors. The repertoire was sequenced with immunoSEQ multiplex PCR; TCRdb's copy has only in-frame clones and lacks some. The data contain 100,000 to 150,000 clones, about 87% of them singletons. Sequencing was carried out using PBMCs. The origin of the receptors is a woman under 30 in good health and CMV-seronegative. Each CDR3 is given with its conserved first and last residue.

TRBV28	CASSPTWDSYGYTF
TRBV18	CASSDTGAPNQPQHF
TRBV19	CASSIAGTVNTEAFF
TRBV10-3	CAISEFPGAPGNTIYF
TRBV9	CASSPEPSLAGVEQFF
TRBV28	CASSPGLAGGNEQFF
TRBV9	CASSDGTSGYNEQFF
TRBV6-1	CASSEALSGVIGGDYQETQYF
TRBV7-6	CASSRPGQGDSGYTF
TRBV10-3	CAISEGALSRKGNQPQHF
TRBV2	CASRSVGVIDTGELFF